The 6 T cell receptor beta chains reported below all come from one sample, sequenced in a study of cytomegalovirus exposure and HLA in healthy donors. Use of 60 Vbeta and 13 Jbeta primers characterized the PCR. Measured with immunoSEQ multiplex PCR; TCRdb has only the in-frame clones, and not every one. The sample carries over 40,000 clones, about 60% recorded once. The sample was PBMCs. Receptor source: a man in his sixties in good health and CMV-seropositive.

The chain couples TRBV6-6 to TRBJ2-7; 10 bases line up with TRBD1. Per germline, CDR1 MNHNY and CDR2 SVGAGI (reference sequence). V shed 7 bases and J 4 bases; nucleotides not matched to a gene: 7. The CDR3 sequence is 14 residues long. CDR3 loop: CASILDRGGYEQYF. The DNA for the CDR3 is TGTGCCAGCATACTGGACAGGGGGGGGTACGAGCAGTACTTC.

The gene calls are TRBV4-2 and TRBJ1-2; TRBD1 matches at 10 bases. Trimming at V came to 1 base and at J to 8 bases, leaving 10 bases not matched to a gene. This CDR3 is 16 amino acids long. The germline gives CDR1 LGHNA, CDR2 YNFKEQ. DNA of the CDR3: TGTGCCAGCAGCCAAGCGAACCGACAGGGGGCGGGAGGCTACACCTTC. Translated: CASSQANRQGAGGYTF.

V gene TRBV7-3 combines with J gene TRBJ1-2; D possibly corresponds to TRBD1 (6 bases). This CDR3 is built from 13 residues. Germline V lookup: CDR1 SGHTA, CDR2 FQGTGA. The germline V and J ends were trimmed by 2 bases and 6 bases, with 10 bases remaining between them. The CDR3 nucleotides read TGTGCCAGCAGCTTACTCTCAGGGGATGGCTACACCTTC. Protein sequence: CASSLLSGDGYTF.

J is TRBJ2-1 and V is TRBV6-1; TRBD2 aligns across 13 bases. Germline CDR1 is MNHNS and CDR2 is SASEGT. V lost 1 base and J lost 9; bases outside the gene matches: 6. The CDR3 totals 16 residues. In nucleotides, the CDR3 is TGTGCCAGCAGTGAAGAGTGGACTAGCGGGAGTCCTGAGCAGTTCTTC. This sequence encodes CASSEEWTSGSPEQFF.

The chain is built from TRBV19 and TRBJ1-2; D possibly corresponds to TRBD1 (5 bases). The V gene lost 0 bases and the J gene lost 4 bases, with 18 bases spanning the gap. Germline V gene data show CDR1 as LNHDA and CDR2 as SQIVND (reference sequence). CDR3 size: 17 residues. CDR3 nucleotide sequence: TGTGCCAGTAGTATAGATGACAGCGGGATTCCTCTCTATGGCTACACCTTC. Protein: CASSIDDSGIPLYGYTF.

The sample holds one count of this clone. The gene calls are TRBV4-3 and TRBJ1-2; D might be TRBD1 (5 bases). Germline V gene data show CDR1 as LGHNA and CDR2 as YSLEER. The length of the CDR3 is 15 residues. Trimming shortened V by 6 bases and J by 4 bases, and 18 bases separated the two germline ends. The CDR3 region has the DNA TGCGCCAGCAGTAAGGGTAAAGCAGGGCTCTATGGCTACACCTTC. Its translation is CASSKGKAGLYGYTF.